The 19 T cell receptor beta chains given below trace back to one sample, sequenced in a study of blood T cell repertoires in COVID-19 (dated by TCRdb to about 2020). Library construction relied on the immunoSEQ multiplex PCR assay. The table was pulled from immuneACCESS by TCRdb, which kept in-frame rearrangements only. Such tables lose some clones; where checked, under half of the loss comes from unresolved V genes, and the rest has no known cause. The sample profile shows 200,000 or so clones; just under 85% of them were found once. Clones ranked in the top ten supply roughly 6.9% of the sample. Source material: peripheral blood. The origin of the receptors is a human donor with acute or convalescent COVID-19. The donor label of this sample is uncertain.

The chain is built from TRBV27 and TRBJ2-4, with 8 bases aligning to TRBD2. Germline trimming cut 8 bases from V and 2 bases from J; bases unmatched to any gene: 8. The CDR3 loop spans 15 amino acids. In germline, CDR1 is MNHEY, CDR2 SMNVEV (reference sequence). The DNA of the CDR3 is TGTGCCAGCGGCTCCGGCGGGGGGACCAAAAACATTCAGTACTTC. Its translation is CASGSGGGTKNIQYF.

The chain joins TRBV6-5 to TRBJ2-5; 8 bases are shared with TRBD1. With 5 bases clipped from V and 5 bases from J, the junction kept 10 bases outside the gene matches. The CDR3 is made up of 15 amino acids. Germline V gene sequence: CDR1 MNHEY, CDR2 SVGAGI. DNA of the CDR3: TGTGCCAGCAGTCGTCCTCAGGGGGCCCGGGAGACCCAGTACTTC. Residues: CASSRPQGARETQYF.

V usage is TRBV9 and J usage is TRBJ1-6; tentatively, D is TRBD1 (6 bases). CDR3 length equals 14 residues. Trimming removed 1 base at V and 10 bases at J, with 12 bases between. Germline CDR1 SGDLS, CDR2 YYNGEE. This chain's CDR3 is CASSVKPGGSPLHF. The CDR3 DNA reads as TGTGCCAGCAGCGTAAAGCCGGGGGGCTCACCCCTCCACTTT.

The V gene is TRBV7-2, the J gene TRBJ2-3; TRBD2 might be the D (7 bases). V lost 8 bases, J lost 9 bases, and 18 bases lay in between. The CDR3 length is 13 residues. Germline V gives CDR1 SGHTA, CDR2 FQGNSA. The CDR3 sequence is CASGLGGPGTQYF. CDR3 DNA sequence: TGTGCCAGCGGCCTCGGGGGGCCTGGGACGCAGTATTTT.

The rearrangement links TRBV2 to TRBJ2-7; D is possibly TRBD2 (6 bases). V was shortened by 6 bases and J by 7 bases, with 19 bases between the two germline ends. CDR3 size: 14 residues. Germline V CDR1 and CDR2: SNHLY, FYNNEI. The CDR3 protein is CASSVGGTLREQYF. The CDR3 nucleotides are TGTGCCAGCAGCGTGGGCGGGACTCTCCGGGAGCAGTACTTC.

The chain employs TRBV6-5 and TRBJ1-1, with D possibly TRBD1 on 5 matching bases. This CDR3 comprises 13 residues. Trimming shortened V by 6 bases and J by 12 bases, and 20 bases separated the two germline ends. The germline CDR1 and CDR2 sequences are MNHEY and SVGAGI. Here the CDR3 DNA reads TGTGCCAGCAGGGGGGGGGTAGGACTAGAAACTTTCTTT. Translated: CASRGGVGLETFF.

The CDR3 coding sequence is TGTGCCAGCAGTGATTCCGGGACAGCCCTGAGGGGCTACACCTTC. Translated, it gives CASSDSGTALRGYTF. The chain couples TRBV6-1 to TRBJ1-2; 7 bases fit TRBD1. CDR1 MNHNS and CDR2 SASEGT come from the germline V gene. CDR3 size: 15 residues. The trim removed 3 bases at V and 8 bases at J, leaving 12 bases unmatched.

The rearrangement uses TRBV29-1 and TRBJ1-2; D is unclear. The CDR3 runs 12 residues. Trimming pared 4 bases from V and 0 bases from J, leaving 6 bases between. CDR1 is SQVTM, CDR2 ANQGSEA, per germline. The CDR3 sequence: CSVGATNYGYTF. The CDR3 nucleotides are TGCAGCGTTGGGGCAACTAACTATGGCTACACCTTC. The full variable domain, with the rest looked up from reference TRBV29-1 and TRBJ1-2, is SAVISQKPSRDICQRGTSLTIQCQVDSQVTMMFWYRQQPGQSLTLIATANQGSEATYESGFVIDKFPISRPNLTFSTLTVSNMSPEDSSIYLCSVGATNYGYTFGSGTRLTVV.

This clone was seen once. The gene calls are TRBV9 and TRBJ1-1; D is undetermined. The CDR3 sequence is 14 residues long. Germline V gene lookup returns CDR1 SGDLS and CDR2 YYNGEE. The germline V and J ends were trimmed by 3 bases and 3 bases, with 12 bases remaining between them. Here the CDR3 DNA reads TGTGCCAGCAGCGCCCACCCCGGGGACACTGAAGCTTTCTTT. Its translation: CASSAHPGDTEAFF.

The rearrangement links TRBV7-3 to TRBJ2-2; 8 bases align to TRBD1. Germline CDR1 and CDR2: SGHTA and FQGTGA. CDR3 length: 16 residues. The V segment lost 4 bases and the J segment 0 bases; nucleotides outside the gene matches: 4. The CDR3 loop is CASSSGTGSNTGELFF. DNA for the CDR3: TGTGCCAGCAGCTCCGGGACAGGATCGAACACCGGGGAGCTGTTTTTT.

The chain joins TRBV20-1 to TRBJ2-1; D remains ambiguous. The V end was cut by 2 bases, the J end by 10 bases, with 9 bases between. Germline V gene sequence: CDR1 DFQATT, CDR2 SNEGSKA (reference sequence). The length of the CDR3 is 11 residues. As DNA, the CDR3 is TGCAGTGCTAGACCGGTGACAGAGCAGTTCTTC. Encoded protein: CSARPVTEQFF.

This clone was found a few times. V is TRBV28 and J is TRBJ1-4, with D perhaps matching TRBD1 (5 bases). The V end was cut by 6 bases, the J end by 3 bases, with 8 bases between. This CDR3 is built from 13 residues. Germline CDR1 is MDHEN and CDR2 is SYDVKM. The CDR3 here is CASSAGPNEKLFF. CDR3 bases: TGTGCCAGCAGCGCGGGGCCTAATGAAAAACTGTTTTTT.

The J gene is TRBJ2-1, the V gene TRBV5-1, with D maybe TRBD2 (6 bases). Trimming stripped 2 bases from V and 2 bases from J, with 11 bases between. Germline assignment: CDR1 SGHRS and CDR2 YFSETQ. This CDR3 has 15 residues. CDR3 residues: CASSFAGRAYNEQFF. The CDR3 coding sequence is TGCGCCAGCAGCTTTGCGGGGAGAGCCTACAATGAGCAGTTCTTC.

The gene calls are TRBV6-1 and TRBJ1-2, with D uncertain. Trimming stripped 0 bases from V and 1 base from J, with 6 bases between. The CDR3 loop spans 14 amino acids. CDR1 and CDR2 (germline): MNHNS, SASEGT. Here the CDR3 reads CASSEALSNYGYTF. The CDR3 bases are TGTGCCAGCAGTGAAGCGCTGAGTAACTATGGCTACACCTTC.

This rearrangement joins TRBV30 to TRBJ1-4; TRBD1 is a possible D gene (6 bases). V dropped 4 bases and J dropped 3 bases, with 9 bases sitting between them. CDR1 is GTSNPN and CDR2 is SVGIG in the germline V gene (reference sequence). The CDR3 is 13 residues long. CDR3 DNA sequence: TGTGCCTGGACGAGACAGGCTAATGAAAAACTGTTTTTT. It yields the protein CAWTRQANEKLFF.

The chain carries TRBV5-1 and TRBJ2-7, with 13 bases that match TRBD2. The CDR3 covers 15 residues. The V and J ends lost 3 bases and 2 bases, in that order; junction bases with no gene match: 2. Per the germline V gene, CDR1 is SGHRS and CDR2 is YFSETQ. CDR3 residues: CASSSGLAGAYEQYF. The CDR3 DNA follows: TGCGCCAGCAGCTCCGGACTAGCGGGGGCCTACGAGCAGTACTTC.

The chain is built from TRBV19 and TRBJ2-7; D call uncertain. The CDR3 length is 13 residues. V was cut by 4 bases and J by 2 bases, with 9 bases left in between. Germline V lookup: CDR1 LNHDA, CDR2 SQIVND (reference sequence). CDR3 loop: CASSRTHTYEQYF. Here the CDR3 DNA reads TGTGCCAGTAGTAGAACACACACCTACGAGCAGTACTTC.

The V gene is TRBV5-5, the J gene TRBJ1-4; D uncertain. Germline CDR1 is SGHKS and CDR2 is YYEKEE (reference sequence). This CDR3 is 14 amino acids long. V was pared by 3 bases and J by 0 bases, with 6 bases between. CDR3 DNA sequence: TGTGCCAGCAGCTCGGGATCAACTAATGAAAAACTGTTTTTT. Its translation is CASSSGSTNEKLFF.

The V and J genes are TRBV3-1 (or the pseudogene TRBV3-2) and TRBJ1-6; D is ambiguous. The CDR3 is 16 residues long. Germline V lookup: CDR1 LGHDT, CDR2 YNNKEL (reference sequence). Trimming took off 4 bases at V and 11 bases at J, with 21 bases between the two ends. The CDR3 DNA follows: TGTGCCAGCAGCCGAGGGCCGCGAACGCCGAGAGCACCCCTCCACTTT. Protein: CASSRGPRTPRAPLHF.